In its sample, the clone carrying this T cell receptor beta chain was seen a few times. Antigen: not known. The source of the sample is a study of response to subunit inactivated influenza vaccine. Study results and limitations: Only a handful of new T cells, the authors suggested, are recruited with each seasonal influenza vaccination.

In TCRdb, the RT-PCR reads were re-called with MiXCR into one record per CDR3 protein. The table has a few hundred thousand distinct CDR3 sequences, about 11% seen once. This CDR3 is built from 13 residues. Trimming shortened V by 7 bases and J by 0 bases, and 8 bases separated the two germline ends. Germline CDR1 and CDR2: MNHEY and SMNVEV (reference sequence). These data also formed part of another study, on T cells expressing NK-cell markers. That report notes: It was by 5'RACE template switching with UMIs that TCR beta cDNA was made. Among eight sequenced donors, seven carried HCMV seropositivity while one was seronegative. About 1.0-7.0% of CD8+ T cells in about six donors belonged to dominant NKG2C+ clonotypes. It remained uncertain whether the expanded NKG2C+ T cell clones were specific for HCMV antigens.

The chain uses TRBV27 and TRBJ2-3, with no clear D. The receptor was derived from a man between 45 and 60 years old who received an inactivated influenza vaccine. This specimen was PBMCs from blood, taken on the day of vaccination. CDR3 protein: CASNRESTDTQYF. The CDR3 region has the DNA TGTGCCAGCAATAGGGAAAGCACAGATACGCAGTATTTT.